The sequence of this T cell receptor beta chain was determined in a study of blood T cell repertoires in COVID-19. Per germline, CDR1 LNHDA and CDR2 SQIVND (reference sequence). The CDR3 is 14 residues long. V was pared by 8 bases and J by 0 bases, with 10 bases between. This clone was seen only once. This table comes from immunoSEQ multiplex PCR, and its TCRdb copy is limited to in-frame clones, with some not included. The sample has about 26,000 clones; 90% are singletons. Specimen: peripheral blood. V and J are TRBV19 and TRBJ1-4; weak D call: TRBD1 (6 bases). The TCR comes from a man aged 70-80 years with acute or convalescent COVID-19. CDR3: CASQGDTTNEKLFF. For the CDR3, the DNA is TGTGCCAGTCAAGGGGACACAACTAATGAAAAACTGTTTTTT.